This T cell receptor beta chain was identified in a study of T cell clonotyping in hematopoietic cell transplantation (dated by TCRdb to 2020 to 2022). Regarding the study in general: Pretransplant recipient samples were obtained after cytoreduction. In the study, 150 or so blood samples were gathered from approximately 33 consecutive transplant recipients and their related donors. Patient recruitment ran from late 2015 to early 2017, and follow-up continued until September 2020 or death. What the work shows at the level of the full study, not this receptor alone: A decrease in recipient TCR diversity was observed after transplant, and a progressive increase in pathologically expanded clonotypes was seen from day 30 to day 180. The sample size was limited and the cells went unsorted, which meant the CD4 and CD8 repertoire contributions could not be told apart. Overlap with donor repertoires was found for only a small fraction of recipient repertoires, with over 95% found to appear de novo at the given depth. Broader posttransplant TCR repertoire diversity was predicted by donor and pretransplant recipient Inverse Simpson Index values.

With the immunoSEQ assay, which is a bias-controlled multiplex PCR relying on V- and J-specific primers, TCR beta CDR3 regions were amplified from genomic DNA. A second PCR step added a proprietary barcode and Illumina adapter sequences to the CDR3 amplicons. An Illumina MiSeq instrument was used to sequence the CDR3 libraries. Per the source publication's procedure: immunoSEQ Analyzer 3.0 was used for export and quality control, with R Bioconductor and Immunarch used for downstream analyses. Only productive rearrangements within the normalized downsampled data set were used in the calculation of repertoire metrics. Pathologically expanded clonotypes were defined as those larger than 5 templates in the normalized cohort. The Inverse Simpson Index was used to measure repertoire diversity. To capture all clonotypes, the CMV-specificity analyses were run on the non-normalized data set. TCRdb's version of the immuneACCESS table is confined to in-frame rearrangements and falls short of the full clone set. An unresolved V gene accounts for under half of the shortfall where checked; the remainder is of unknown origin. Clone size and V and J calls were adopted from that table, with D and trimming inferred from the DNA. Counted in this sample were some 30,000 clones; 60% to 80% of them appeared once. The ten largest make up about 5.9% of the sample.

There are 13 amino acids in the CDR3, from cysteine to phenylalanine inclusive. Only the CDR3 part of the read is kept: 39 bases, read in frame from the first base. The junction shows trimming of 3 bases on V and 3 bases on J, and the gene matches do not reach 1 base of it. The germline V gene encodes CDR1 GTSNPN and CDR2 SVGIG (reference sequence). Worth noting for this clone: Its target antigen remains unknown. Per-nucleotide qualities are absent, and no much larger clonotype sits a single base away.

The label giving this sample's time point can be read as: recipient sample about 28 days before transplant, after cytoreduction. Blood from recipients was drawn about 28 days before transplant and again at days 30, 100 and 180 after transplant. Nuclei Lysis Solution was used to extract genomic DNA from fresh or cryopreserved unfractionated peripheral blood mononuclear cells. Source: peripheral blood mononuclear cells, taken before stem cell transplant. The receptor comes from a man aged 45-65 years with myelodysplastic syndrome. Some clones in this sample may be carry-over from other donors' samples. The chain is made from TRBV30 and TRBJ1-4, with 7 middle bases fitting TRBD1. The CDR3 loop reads CAWRGQPNEKLFF. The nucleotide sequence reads TGTGCCTGGAGGGGACAGCCTAATGAAAAACTGTTTTTT.